The rows below give T cell receptor beta chains drawn from one sample of a study of spatial heterogeneity in lung cancer. TCRdb re-called the 5' RACE reads with MiXCR, one entry per CDR3 protein. This repertoire shows more than 7,500 distinct CDR3 sequences, roughly 3% found once; its top ten account for approximately 15%. Sequencing was performed on lung tumor tissue, taken at surgery. Every receptor here comes from a male donor with early-stage non-small cell lung cancer. Each CDR3 is given with its conserved first and last residue. The order of the fields is D gene, J gene, V gene, clone size, CDR3 DNA, CDR3 protein. D genes are given only for firm matches. Clone size is given for some rows only: seen once, a few or many times, or a class if the clone is expanded.

D: TRBD1; J: TRBJ1-1; V: TRBV6-6; size: many; DNA: TGTGCCAGCAGCCAGGGGGCGCGCTTGGACACTGAAGCTTTCTTT; CDR3: CASSQGARLDTEAFF
D: NA; J: TRBJ2-7; V: TRBV12-3/TRBV12-4; size: many; DNA: TGTGCCAGCAGTGGACCCAGGGAGCGCTACGAGCAGTACTTC; CDR3: CASSGPRERYEQYF
D: TRBD2; J: TRBJ2-5; V: TRBV2; size: many; DNA: TGTGCCAGCTCGGGGGGGATGGCTCTTCAAGAGACCCAGTACTTC; CDR3: CASSGGMALQETQYF
D: NA; J: TRBJ2-7; V: TRBV14; size: many; DNA: TGTGCCAGCAGCCATTTGACGGATGGGCTGGGCTACGAGCAGTACTTC; CDR3: CASSHLTDGLGYEQYF
D: NA; J: TRBJ2-1; V: TRBV21-1; size: medium-sized; DNA: TGTGCCAGCAGCTTCTCGGACAATGAGCAGTTCTTC; CDR3: CASSFSDNEQFF
D: NA; J: TRBJ1-1; V: TRBV28; size: many; DNA: TGTGCCAGCACCTTAGGGGGCACTGAAGCTTTCTTT; CDR3: CASTLGGTEAFF
D: TRBD2; J: TRBJ2-3; V: TRBV4-2; size: NA; DNA: TGTGCCAGCAGCCCGACTAGCGGGGGGGGTAAGGGTACGCAGTATTTT; CDR3: CASSPTSGGGKGTQYF
D: NA; J: TRBJ2-3; V: TRBV12-3/TRBV12-4; size: many; DNA: TGTGCCAGCAGTTCCTGGACAGACACAGATACGCAGTATTTT; CDR3: CASSSWTDTDTQYF
D: NA; J: TRBJ1-3; V: TRBV9; size: many; DNA: TGTGCCAGCAGCGTACAGGACTCTGGAAACACCATATATTTT; CDR3: CASSVQDSGNTIYF
D: TRBD1; J: TRBJ1-2; V: TRBV18; size: many; DNA: TGTGCCAGCTCACCACTGAGACAGGGGAATTCTGCAGACTATGGCTACACCTTC; CDR3: CASSPLRQGNSADYGYTF
D: NA; J: TRBJ1-4; V: TRBV29-1; size: many; DNA: TGCAGCGTTCGTACTAATGAAAAACTGTTTTTT; CDR3: CSVRTNEKLFF
D: NA; J: TRBJ1-1; V: TRBV5-5; size: medium-sized; DNA: TGTGCCAGCAGCTTGGAGTGGGGGGTGAACACTGAAGCTTTCTTT; CDR3: CASSLEWGVNTEAFF
D: NA; J: TRBJ2-5; V: TRBV12-3/TRBV12-4; size: medium-sized; DNA: TGTGCCAGCAGTTTAGGTCCCCTGGGAGAGACCCAGTACTTC; CDR3: CASSLGPLGETQYF
D: TRBD2; J: TRBJ2-2; V: TRBV5-4; size: many; DNA: TGTGCCAGCAGCTTGGAAGGGGGGGGACTAGCGTCCGGGGAGCTGTTTTTT; CDR3: CASSLEGGGLASGELFF
D: NA; J: TRBJ2-5; V: TRBV10-3; size: many; DNA: TGTGCCATCAGTGATAGGAGAGAAGAGACCCAGTACTTC; CDR3: CAISDRREETQYF
D: TRBD2; J: TRBJ2-3; V: TRBV4-3; size: many; DNA: TGCGCCCGGGGACTAGCGGGGACCGATGGGGATACGCAGTATTTT; CDR3: CARGLAGTDGDTQYF
D: TRBD1; J: TRBJ1-2; V: TRBV29-1; size: many; DNA: TGCAGCGTCGGCGATTTGACAGGGGGCGGCGGCTACACCTTC; CDR3: CSVGDLTGGGGYTF
D: TRBD2; J: TRBJ2-3; V: TRBV12-3/TRBV12-4; size: medium-sized; DNA: TGTGCCAGCACTTCGCGGCGGGGGGGCCCTACTAGCACAGATACGCAGTATTTT; CDR3: CASTSRRGGPTSTDTQYF
D: TRBD2; J: TRBJ2-1; V: TRBV4-3; size: NA; DNA: TGCGCCAGCAGCCAAGATCGAAGCGGGACTTACAATGAGCAGTTCTTC; CDR3: CASSQDRSGTYNEQFF
D: TRBD1; J: TRBJ1-2; V: TRBV2; size: many; DNA: TGTGCCAGCAGTGTGGGACAGGGTAATTATGGCTACACCTTC; CDR3: CASSVGQGNYGYTF
D: NA; J: TRBJ2-3; V: TRBV28; size: medium-sized; DNA: TGTGCCAGCAGTCAGGACTTTTATACGCAGTATTTT; CDR3: CASSQDFYTQYF
D: NA; J: TRBJ2-2; V: TRBV7-9; size: many; DNA: TGTGCCAGCAGCTTAGACCAGCGGATAAACACCGGGGAGCTGTTTTTT; CDR3: CASSLDQRINTGELFF
D: TRBD1; J: TRBJ2-7; V: TRBV27; size: NA; DNA: TGTGCCAGCAGATCAGGGGACAGGCCCTACGAGCAGTACTTC; CDR3: CASRSGDRPYEQYF
D: NA; J: TRBJ2-1; V: TRBV11-2; size: many; DNA: TGTGCCAGCAGCTTAAGGGTAGTCAGCTCCTACAATGAGCAGTTCTTC; CDR3: CASSLRVVSSYNEQFF
D: NA; J: TRBJ2-1; V: TRBV19; size: many; DNA: TGTGCCAGTAGTCGAGGGGACAATGAGCAGTTCTTC; CDR3: CASSRGDNEQFF
D: TRBD2; J: TRBJ2-2; V: TRBV6-2/TRBV6-3; size: NA; DNA: TGTGCCAGCAGTTACCTCCCCGGGGGGGGAGACCCCACCGGGGAGCTGTTTTTT; CDR3: CASSYLPGGGDPTGELFF
D: NA; J: TRBJ1-2; V: TRBV4-3; size: many; DNA: TGCGCCAGCAGCCAAGATTCCAGGGAAATCTATGGCTACACCTTC; CDR3: CASSQDSREIYGYTF
D: NA; J: TRBJ2-5; V: TRBV3-1; size: many; DNA: TGTGCCAGCAGCCAAGCCCGGCTCCTTACCAGAGAGACCCAGTACTTC; CDR3: CASSQARLLTRETQYF
D: TRBD1; J: TRBJ2-2; V: TRBV7-9; size: few; DNA: TGTGCCAGCAGCTTAGGGTATCGAACCGGGACAGTGAACACCGGGGAGCTGTTTTTT; CDR3: CASSLGYRTGTVNTGELFF
D: NA; J: TRBJ1-5; V: TRBV6-6; size: many; DNA: TGTGCCAGCAGTTACTCCGGGACAAACAATCAGCCCCAGCATTTT; CDR3: CASSYSGTNNQPQHF
D: NA; J: TRBJ2-3; V: TRBV12-5; size: many; DNA: TGTGCTAGTGGTTTGGGGCAGTCCCCTAGCACAGATACGCAGTATTTT; CDR3: CASGLGQSPSTDTQYF
D: NA; J: TRBJ2-4; V: TRBV19; size: many; DNA: TGTGCCAGTAGTACCCCGGGCGGGGTTGGAGCCAAAAACATTCAGTACTTC; CDR3: CASSTPGGVGAKNIQYF
D: NA; J: TRBJ1-6; V: TRBV12-3/TRBV12-4; size: medium-sized; DNA: TGTGCCAGCAGTTCGAACAGGGTTTATTCACCCCTCCACTTT; CDR3: CASSSNRVYSPLHF
D: NA; J: TRBJ1-1; V: TRBV7-2; size: medium-sized; DNA: TGTGCCAGCAGCTTTTCGCGGAACACTGAAGCTTTCTTT; CDR3: CASSFSRNTEAFF
D: NA; J: TRBJ2-5; V: TRBV20-1; size: many; DNA: TGCAGTGCTAGAGCGGACTTAGCACGAGAGACCCAGTACTTC; CDR3: CSARADLARETQYF
D: TRBD2; J: TRBJ2-3; V: TRBV5-4; size: medium-sized; DNA: TGTGCCAGCAGCTTGGCGCGCGCGGGGGGAGATACGCAGTATTTT; CDR3: CASSLARAGGDTQYF
D: TRBD2; J: TRBJ2-1; V: TRBV4-1; size: many; DNA: TGCGCCAGCAGCCAAGATCCCTCGGCTAGCGGGGCCGACAATGAGCAGTTCTTC; CDR3: CASSQDPSASGADNEQFF
D: TRBD2; J: TRBJ2-2; V: TRBV27; size: medium-sized; DNA: TGTGCCAGCAGTTTCCTAGCGGGGGGACTCACCGGGGAGCTGTTTTTT; CDR3: CASSFLAGGLTGELFF
D: NA; J: TRBJ1-6; V: TRBV27; size: many; DNA: TGTGCCAGCAGTTCTGGGGGCCTGCATTCACCCCTCCACTTT; CDR3: CASSSGGLHSPLHF
D: NA; J: TRBJ1-1; V: TRBV30; size: medium-sized; DNA: TGTGCCACCGACCGTGCCTCTAACACTGAAGCTTTCTTT; CDR3: CATDRASNTEAFF
D: TRBD2; J: TRBJ2-7; V: TRBV11-2; size: many; DNA: TGTGCCAGCAGCGATAGCGGGAGGGTAAACTCCTACGAGCAGTACTTC; CDR3: CASSDSGRVNSYEQYF